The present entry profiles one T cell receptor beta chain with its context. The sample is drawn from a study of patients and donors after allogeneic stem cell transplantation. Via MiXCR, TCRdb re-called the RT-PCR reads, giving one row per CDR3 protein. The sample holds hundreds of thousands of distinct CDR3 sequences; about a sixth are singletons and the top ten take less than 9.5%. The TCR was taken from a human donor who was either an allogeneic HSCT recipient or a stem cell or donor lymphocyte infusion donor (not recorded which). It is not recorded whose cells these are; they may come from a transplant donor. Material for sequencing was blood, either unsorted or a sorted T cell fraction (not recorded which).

The CDR3, as DNA: TGTGCCAGCAGCTTAGCGCGGTCCCTAGCGGGAAACAATGAGCAGTTCTTC. It codes for CASSLARSLAGNNEQFF. J is TRBJ2-1 and V is TRBV11-1, with TRBD2 matching over 9 bases. There are 17 residues in the CDR3. Germline loops: CDR1 SGHAT, CDR2 FQDESV (reference sequence). V lost 0 bases, J lost 5 bases, and 8 bases stayed unmatched.